These 4 T cell receptor beta chains were sequenced from one sample in a study of blood T cell repertoires in COVID-19. Clones were read by immunoSEQ multiplex PCR, and TCRdb kept only the in-frame ones, dropping some. Here the sample spans 150,000 to 160,000 clones, about 89% being singletons. The sample taken for sequencing was peripheral blood. Receptor source: a man aged 50-59 years with acute or convalescent COVID-19.

The V gene is TRBV5-1, the J gene TRBJ2-5; 9 bases fit TRBD1. In germline, CDR1 is SGHRS, CDR2 YFSETQ. The CDR3 sequence is 16 residues long. Germline trimming cut 2 bases from V and 4 bases from J; bases unmatched to any gene: 9. CDR3 protein: CASSFLGTGQGETQYF. The CDR3 DNA reads TGCGCCAGCAGCTTCCTTGGGACAGGGCAGGGAGAGACCCAGTACTTC.

J is TRBJ1-5 and V is TRBV6-2 or TRBV6-3; weak D call: TRBD1 (6 bases). The CDR3 runs 18 residues. Germline CDR1 MNHEY, CDR2 SVGEGT. The V end was cut by 5 bases, the J end by 0 bases, with 20 bases between. The CDR3, as DNA: TGTGCCAGCAGTCCCGGTGGGAACAGGGCATATAGCAATCAGCCCCAGCATTTT. It specifies CASSPGGNRAYSNQPQHF.

V and J are TRBV18 and TRBJ2-1, with 7 bases lining up with TRBD1. Germline V gene sequence: CDR1 KGHSH, CDR2 LQKENI. The CDR3 has 13 amino acids. Germline trimming cut 5 bases from V and 8 bases from J; bases unmatched to any gene: 6. The CDR3: CASSSDRVYEQFF. The CDR3 bases are TGTGCCAGCTCATCAGACAGGGTCTATGAGCAGTTCTTC.

The CDR3 DNA sequence: TGTGCCAGCAGCCGCCTGGGACAGGGCTCCTACAATGAGCAGTTCTTC. Its protein is CASSRLGQGSYNEQFF. The chain combines TRBV6-6 with TRBJ2-1; 9 nucleotides align to TRBD1. Germline V lookup: CDR1 MNHNY, CDR2 SVGAGI (reference sequence). After removal of 6 bases from V and 0 bases from J, the junction contained 6 bases not matched to a gene. The CDR3 is 16 residues long.